One T cell receptor (beta chain) is described in this entry. This clonotype appeared a few times. No antigen is known for it. No base quality values were provided; no much bigger clone lies one nucleotide off. Reading the label with the study, this specimen's time point is: patch test 1, 2 weeks after DPC sensitization. Per the publication, the treatment or condition label means: therapeutic diphenylcyclopropenone sensitization with weekly scalp DPC. Blood at each patch-test visit was drawn before the patch test was applied. Eligible patients were aged 18 to 70, diagnosed with alopecia, deemed suitable for DPC therapy, and excluded if pregnant. Total RNA was isolated from unfractionated whole blood collected in Tempus Blood RNA tubes. Library preparation employed RACE. Sequencing used a NextSeq 500. During library preparation, unique molecular identifiers were attached to individual cDNA molecules so that TCRs could be counted quantitatively and reproducibly. Both TCR alpha and TCR beta chains were sequenced from each blood RNA sample. The source study handled its data this way. A median of about 100,000 TCRs per sample was observed, with a range of 23,224 to 690,600. V, J and CDR3 annotation of the TCR reads was performed with the Decombinator software suite. To make PS versus PT1 abundance plots, every sample was subsampled to the same number of TCRs (28,000). Expanded TCRs were defined as absent before sensitization and observed at least eight times at the 2-week time point. Starting from the raw public reads, TCRdb applied fastp trimming at Q25, assembled clones with MiXCR and retained in-frame beta chains. When rows share a CDR3 protein, they turn into one entry using the most common DNA and genes. Here the V and J calls rest on TCRdb's processing, not on the authors' analysis. The sample table records around 380,000 distinct CDR3 sequences; roughly 4.8% of these occur just once. The ten largest clones capture under 3% of the sample.

The CDR3 numbers 14 residues from cysteine through phenylalanine. Only the CDR3 portion is preserved as DNA: 42 bases, with reading frame beginning at the first base. CDR1 and CDR2 (SGHRS, YFSETQ) derive from the germline V gene. A distance of 16 bases separates the germline ends of V and J, which lose 3 bases and 7 bases respectively. The sample comes from a study of human T cells and chemical hapten exposure (dated by TCRdb to 2020 to 2023). The study in broad terms: For sensitization, 2% DPC in acetone was applied to a 2 cm by 2 cm area of upper inner arm skin. Patch testing on the upper back used Finn chambers containing 0.01% DPC, with scoring done after 6 days according to International Contact Dermatitis Research Group standards. Patient blood was sampled pre-sensitization (week 0) and at 2, 6 and about 24 weeks after DPC sensitization. The patient cohort, mostly female, included alopecia areata with under or over 50% scalp involvement, alopecia totalis and alopecia universalis. Some 29 alopecia patients provided blood for TCR sequencing at one to four time points (pre-sensitization, 2, 6 and 24 weeks). Patients additionally received weekly therapeutic DPC doses to the scalp throughout the approximately 22-week study period. Libraries were pooled for sequencing, and per-sample TCR yields varied mainly because of small differences in library volumes within the pool. The study tracked peripheral blood TCR repertoire changes in vivo during primary and secondary sensitization to the hapten diphenylcyclopropenone (DPC) in alopecia patients.

The investigation overall reported the following: Because all patients had alopecia, a presumed autoimmune disease, the immune response of the patients might differ from that of healthy individuals. No change with DPC sensitization was found in the number of TCRs above 1 in 1000 frequency, and no evidence of global repertoire structure alterations was found. Expanded TCRs formed significantly more large CDR3 similarity clusters than pre-sensitization or healthy control sets, consistent with antigen-driven responses. Patch test score correlated positively with the number of PT1 expanded TCRs, reaching significance at thresholds 8, 16 and 32 but not at 4. After repeated subsampling, changes were observed in the strength of the expansion versus patch-test correlation and in the threshold at which the correlation became significant.

In this chain, TRBV5-1 is recombined with TRBJ2-5; TRBD2 is possibly the D segment (6 matching bases). This specimen was whole blood, taken in connection with sensitization to the hapten diphenylcyclopropenone (DPC). The source of this sequence is a woman aged 45 to 65 with alopecia areata. Some clones in this sample may be carry-over from other donors' samples. The bases read TGCGCCAGCAGCTCCTCTGGGAGGAATCCGACCCAGTACTTC. It translates to CASSSSGRNPTQYF.